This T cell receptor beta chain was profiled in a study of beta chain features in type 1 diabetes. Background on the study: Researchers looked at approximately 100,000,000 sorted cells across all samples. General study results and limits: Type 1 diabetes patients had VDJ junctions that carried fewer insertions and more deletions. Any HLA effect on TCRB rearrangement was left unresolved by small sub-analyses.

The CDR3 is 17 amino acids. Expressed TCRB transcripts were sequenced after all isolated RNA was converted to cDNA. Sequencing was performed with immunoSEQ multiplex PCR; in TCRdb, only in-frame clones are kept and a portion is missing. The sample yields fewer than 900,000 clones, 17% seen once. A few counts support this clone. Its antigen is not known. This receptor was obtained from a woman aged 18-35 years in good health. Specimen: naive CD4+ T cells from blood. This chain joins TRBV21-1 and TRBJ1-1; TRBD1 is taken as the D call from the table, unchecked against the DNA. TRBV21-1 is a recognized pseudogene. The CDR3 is CASSKPQPDRGHTEAFF. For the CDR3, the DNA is TGTGCCAGCAGCAAACCCCAACCGGACAGGGGCCACACTGAAGCTTTCTTT.